Listed here are 32 T cell receptor beta chains from one sample, sequenced in a study of T cells in Graves' hyperthyroidism and ophthalmopathy. Regions amplified from RNA transcripts were the TCR beta CDR3 regions. A first-round RT-PCR of the TCR CDR3 used the HTBI primer set. Via MiXCR, TCRdb re-called the multiplex PCR reads, giving one row per CDR3 protein. Of approximately 600,000 distinct CDR3 sequences listed, roughly 15% are singletons. The sequenced sample consisted of blood. These receptors all stem from a woman aged 40 to 50 with Graves' ophthalmopathy.

This clonotype was recorded at least ten times. The V and J genes are TRBV2 and TRBJ2-2; tentative D call: TRBD1 (6 bases). The CDR3 has 15 residues. Germline CDR1 reads SNHLY; CDR2 reads FYNNEI. V lost 7 bases to trimming and J lost 3 bases, with 15 bases between them. The CDR3 reads CASTKYRDHTGELFF. In DNA, the CDR3 is TGTGCCAGCACCAAATACAGGGACCACACCGGGGAGCTGTTTTTT.

The genes are TRBV28 and TRBJ1-1, with D hard to call. Germline assignment: CDR1 MDHEN and CDR2 SYDVKM. Between the trimmed V and J ends, which lost 3 bases and 10 bases, there was a span of 9 bases. CDR3 length equals 11 residues. CDR3 nucleotide sequence: TGTGCCAGCAGTTTGAGTCAAGTAGCTTTCTTT. This translates into CASSLSQVAFF. The full variable domain, with the rest looked up from reference TRBV28 and TRBJ1-1, is DVKVTQSSRYLVKRTGEKVFLECVQDMDHENMFWYRQDPGLGLRLIYFSYDVKMKEKGDIPEGYSVSREKKERFSLILESASTNQTSMYLCASSLSQVAFFGQGTRLTVV.

This clonotype was recorded many times. CDR3 DNA: TGTGCCAGCAGGCCAGACAGGGGGCCGCGGTACTTC. It specifies CASRPDRGPRYF. The genes are TRBV6-1 and TRBJ2-7, with 10 bases lining up with TRBD1. The CDR3 sequence is 12 residues long. Losses at the gene ends were 6 bases for V and 12 bases for J; bases not matched to a gene: 8. Germline loops: CDR1 MNHNS, CDR2 SASEGT.

This clonotype came up many times. The chain combines TRBV12-3 or TRBV12-4 with TRBJ2-5; tentative D call: TRBD2 (7 bases). The CDR3 consists of 13 residues. The V and J ends lost 7 bases and 5 bases respectively, with 14 bases between them. The CDR3 loop is CASTRGAGETQYF. The CDR3 bases are TGTGCCAGCACCCGGGGGGCCGGGGAGACCCAGTACTTC.

This clonotype was counted ten times or more. The rearrangement links TRBV27 to TRBJ2-5, with a possible D match to TRBD1 (6 bases). Germline V lookup: CDR1 MNHEY, CDR2 SMNVEV (reference sequence). The CDR3 has 14 amino acids. The V gene lost 3 bases and the J gene lost 4 bases, with 12 bases spanning the gap. In DNA, the CDR3 is TGTGCCAGCAGTTTCCTTGGACAGTCAGAGACCCAGTACTTC. This translates into CASSFLGQSETQYF.

This clonotype was detected ten times or more. The chain carries TRBV12-3 or TRBV12-4 and TRBJ1-5, with a weak D call TRBD1 (5 bases). The CDR3 extends over 14 amino acids. The V and J ends lost 6 bases and 0 bases respectively, with 9 bases between them. CDR3 sequence reads: CASSSQGSNQPQHF. The CDR3 nucleotides read TGTGCCAGCAGCTCCCAGGGTAGCAATCAGCCCCAGCATTTT.

The table lists this clonotype with many counts. J is TRBJ1-1 and V is TRBV18, with TRBD1 identical over 7 bases. V lost 8 bases, J lost 1 base, and 10 bases stayed unmatched. The germline CDR1 and CDR2 sequences are KGHSH and LQKENI. CDR3 length: 15 amino acids. The CDR3 DNA sequence: TGTGCCAGCAGTCCACGGACAGGAGGGAACACTGAAGCTTTCTTT. The encoded protein is CASSPRTGGNTEAFF. Full variable domain (remainder filled in from reference TRBV18 and TRBJ1-1): NAGVMQNPRHLVRRRGQEARLRCSPMKGHSHVYWYRQLPEEGLKFMVYLQKENIIDESGMPKERFSAEFPKEGPSILRIQQVVRGDSAAYFCASSPRTGGNTEAFFGQGTRLTVV.

This clonotype was detected many times. This CDR3 is CASSEWGEAFF. CDR3 nucleotide sequence: TGTGCCAGCAGTGAGTGGGGCGAAGCTTTCTTT. V is TRBV6-1 and J is TRBJ1-1; maybe TRBD1 (5 bases). CDR3 length: 11 residues. From germline, CDR1 is MNHNS and CDR2 SASEGT. Trimming shortened V by 3 bases and J by 8 bases, and 7 bases separated the two germline ends.

This clonotype has at least ten counts. The chain uses TRBV28 and TRBJ2-5; D is tentatively TRBD1 or TRBD2 (5 bases each). Germline lookup yields CDR1 MDHEN and CDR2 SYDVKM. V shed 6 bases and J shed 3 bases, with 17 bases lying between them. The CDR3 length is 15 residues. CDR3 sequence reads: CASRDDSLREETQYF. CDR3 DNA: TGTGCCAGCAGGGATGACAGTTTGCGGGAAGAGACCCAGTACTTC.

This clonotype was detected ten times or more. The chain joins TRBV7-2 to TRBJ2-7; 7 positions match TRBD1. V trimming: 0 bases; J trimming: 0 bases; junction bases outside the gene matches: 2. Looked up from germline, CDR1 is SGHTA and CDR2 is FQGNSA. The CDR3 is 15 amino acids. The CDR3 sequence is CASSLATGSSYEQYF. The CDR3 bases are TGTGCCAGCAGCTTAGCGACAGGGAGCTCCTACGAGCAGTACTTC.

There are many counts of this clonotype. This rearrangement joins TRBV6-5 to TRBJ2-5; the D gene is possibly TRBD1 (6 bases). Trimming pared 7 bases from V and 2 bases from J, leaving 11 bases between. Germline CDR1 reads MNHEY; CDR2 reads SVGAGI. The CDR3 has 13 residues. In DNA, the CDR3 is TGTGCCAGCAAGACAGGTCTGCAAGAGACCCAGTACTTC. Translated: CASKTGLQETQYF.

In this sample, this clonotype turned up many times. The CDR3 loop is CASSEFGGRGYGYTF. CDR3 sequence (DNA): TGTGCCAGCAGTGAATTCGGGGGGCGGGGCTATGGCTACACCTTC. The gene calls are TRBV6-1 and TRBJ1-2, with D possibly being TRBD1 (6 bases). This CDR3 has 15 amino acids. Germline V CDR1 and CDR2: MNHNS, SASEGT. The V end was cut by 2 bases, the J end by 4 bases, with 14 bases between.

This clonotype was observed a handful of times. This chain connects TRBV5-6 to TRBJ2-7; D might be TRBD1 (5 bases). The germline CDR1 and CDR2 sequences are SGHDT and YYEEEE. The CDR3 runs 13 residues. Trimming cost V 0 bases and J 3 bases, with 7 bases left between them. CDR3 DNA: TGTGCCAGCAGCTTGGTGGACAACTACGAGCAGTACTTC. Translating gives CASSLVDNYEQYF.

In this sample, this clonotype turned up a few times. J is TRBJ1-1 and V is TRBV6-5; 8 positions match TRBD1. The CDR3 spans 15 residues. V was clipped by 4 bases and J by 3 bases; unmatched bases: 7. Germline CDR1 MNHEY, CDR2 SVGAGI. CDR3 nucleotide sequence: TGTGCCAGCAGTTTAGACGACAGGGGCGACACTGAAGCTTTCTTT. Its protein product is CASSLDDRGDTEAFF.

This clonotype appeared many times. The genes are TRBV18 and TRBJ2-7; 11 bases match TRBD1. V dropped 3 bases and J dropped 3; count of bases not matched to a gene: 7. The CDR3 runs to 16 residues. CDR1 and CDR2 from the germline V gene are KGHSH and LQKENI. The CDR3 bases are TGTGCCAGCTCACCCAACCCCGGGACAGGGGGCTACGAGCAGTACTTC. Protein product: CASSPNPGTGGYEQYF.

The V call is TRBV7-2, the J call TRBJ2-5; D is possibly TRBD1 (5 bases). Per the germline V gene, CDR1 is SGHTA and CDR2 is FQGNSA. This CDR3 is built from 15 residues. Trimming took off 1 base at V and 5 bases at J, with 14 bases between the two ends. The CDR3 loop reads CASSLEPQGMETQYF. CDR3 bases: TGTGCCAGCAGCTTAGAACCTCAGGGAATGGAGACCCAGTACTTC.

This clonotype was seen at least ten times. The V gene is TRBV20-1, the J gene TRBJ1-1, with D unclear. CDR3 length: 12 amino acids. Trimming stripped 2 bases from V and 1 base from J, with 5 bases between. Germline V gene data show CDR1 as DFQATT and CDR2 as SNEGSKA (reference sequence). The CDR3, as DNA: TGCAGTGCTAGACACAAGAACACTGAAGCTTTCTTT. It translates to CSARHKNTEAFF.

This clonotype was seen ten or more times. The chain is built from TRBV6-1 and TRBJ2-7; 10 nucleotides align to TRBD1. Germline CDR1 MNHNS, CDR2 SASEGT. This CDR3 contains 15 residues. J was trimmed by 2 bases and V by 4 bases; bases with no gene match: 5. This chain's CDR3 is CASSVRDRGPYEQYF. CDR3 nucleotides: TGTGCCAGCAGTGTCCGGGACAGGGGCCCCTACGAGCAGTACTTC.

This clonotype was picked up one time. The chain uses TRBV20-1 and TRBJ2-6, with D possibly being TRBD1 or TRBD2 (5 bases each). This CDR3 is built from 18 residues. V shed 6 bases and J shed 0 bases, with 21 bases lying between them. Germline CDR1 DFQATT, CDR2 SNEGSKA (reference sequence). The CDR3 sequence: CSAVDRGGILSGANVLTF. For the CDR3, the DNA is TGCAGTGCAGTAGATCGGGGCGGAATCCTCTCTGGGGCCAACGTCCTGACTTTC.

About this clonotype: The junction does not match germline at one end; this may be a read error. The chain links TRBV5-1 to TRBJ1-1, with a weak D call TRBD1 (6 bases). Germline loops: CDR1 SGHRS, CDR2 YFSETQ. The CDR3 extends over 15 amino acids. Here the CDR3 DNA reads TGCGCCAGCAGCCCGGAGGGGGGGGCGAACACTGAAGCTCTCTTT. Protein product: CASSPEGGANTEALF.

This clonotype was observed many times. The J gene is TRBJ1-1, the V gene TRBV20-1, with D uncertain. The CDR3 spans 13 residues. V was pared by 0 bases and J by 0 bases, with 5 bases between. CDR1 and CDR2 (germline): DFQATT, SNEGSKA (reference sequence). Here the CDR3 DNA reads TGCAGTGCTAGAGATCAGCTGAACACTGAAGCTTTCTTT. It encodes CSARDQLNTEAFF.

This rearrangement joins TRBV4-1 to TRBJ2-7; 14 nucleotides match TRBD2. The CDR3 is 18 residues long. The germline V gene encodes CDR1 MGHRA and CDR2 YSYEKL. J lost 0 bases, V lost 1 base, and 5 bases had no gene match. The CDR3 region is CASSQGTSGRPSSYEQYF. CDR3 coding DNA: TGCGCCAGCAGCCAAGGGACTAGCGGGAGGCCAAGCTCCTACGAGCAGTACTTC.

This clonotype was observed at least ten times. This chain uses TRBV27 with TRBJ2-7; possibly TRBD2 for D (7 bases). CDR1 MNHEY and CDR2 SMNVEV come from the germline V gene (reference sequence). The CDR3 extends over 15 amino acids. The ends were cut back, 3 bases at V and 4 bases at J, with 16 bases in the middle. CDR3 residues: CASSLRGGRGYEQYF. The CDR3 bases are TGTGCCAGCAGTTTGCGCGGGGGCAGGGGTTACGAGCAGTACTTC.

The table lists this clonotype with many counts. This chain uses TRBV7-9 with TRBJ2-7, with D perhaps TRBD1 (6 bases). Trimming left V 1 base short and J 3 bases short, with 13 bases between. The CDR3 sequence is 15 residues long. CDR1 is SEHNR, CDR2 FQNEAQ, per germline (reference sequence). CDR3 sequence: CASSLVRGQIYEQYF. CDR3 in DNA: TGTGCCAGCAGCTTAGTGAGAGGACAGATCTACGAGCAGTACTTC.

There are many counts of this clonotype. V usage is TRBV6-1 and J usage is TRBJ1-1; D gene uncertain. This CDR3 is built from 15 residues. CDR1 is MNHNS and CDR2 is SASEGT in the germline V gene. The ends were cut back, 1 base at V and 2 bases at J, with 11 bases in the middle. This CDR3 is CASSEVGAGNTEAFF. CDR3 nucleotides: TGTGCCAGCAGTGAAGTCGGCGCGGGCAACACTGAAGCTTTCTTT.

This clonotype was counted a few times. CDR3 in amino acids: CSASSRDTLREQYF. The CDR3 DNA follows: TGCAGTGCGTCCTCCAGGGACACTTTGAGGGAGCAGTACTTC. J is TRBJ2-7 and V is TRBV20-1; D perhaps matches TRBD1 (6 bases). The germline V gene encodes CDR1 DFQATT and CDR2 SNEGSKA (reference sequence). Between the trimmed V and J ends, which lost 6 bases and 7 bases, there was a span of 22 bases. There are 14 residues in the CDR3.

This clonotype has just a few counts. The genes are TRBV25-1 and TRBJ2-7; 11 nucleotides line up with TRBD2. The CDR3 loop spans 17 amino acids. Unmatched junction bases numbered 12, after V lost 2 bases and J lost 6 bases. Germline lookup yields CDR1 MGHDK and CDR2 SYGVNS. The CDR3 sequence: CASSEPPTSGSMSEQYF. The CDR3 DNA follows: TGTGCCAGCAGTGAACCCCCCACTAGCGGGAGTATGAGCGAGCAGTACTTC.

This clonotype was found many times. The CDR3 nucleotides are TGTGCCAGCAGCCCTCCCTCGGACATCTCCATTATCGGCCCTTTCTTT. Protein: CASSPPSDISIIGPFF. The chain links TRBV7-8 to TRBJ1-1, with a weak D call TRBD1 (5 bases). CDR3 length: 16 amino acids. V lost 5 bases and J 12 bases, leaving 28 bases between the germline ends. Germline assignment: CDR1 SGHVS and CDR2 FQNEAQ.

This clonotype turned up a few times. The rearrangement uses TRBV30 and TRBJ1-1; TRBD1 matches 7 bases. This CDR3 spans 12 amino acids. CDR1 and CDR2 from the germline V gene are GTSNPN and SVGIG (reference sequence). Trimming took 5 bases from V and 4 from J; bases not matched to a gene: 4. CDR3: CAWDRVGTEAFF. Written as DNA, the CDR3 is TGTGCCTGGGACAGGGTGGGCACTGAAGCTTTCTTT.

In this sample, this clonotype turned up many times. The chain has TRBV5-1 and TRBJ2-3; TRBD2 might be the D (6 bases). The ends were cut back, 1 base at V and 6 bases at J, with 9 bases in the middle. Germline V gene data show CDR1 as SGHRS and CDR2 as YFSETQ. The CDR3 is 13 amino acids. The DNA of the CDR3 is TGCGCCAGCAGCTTGCGGGAGAGCGATACGCAGTATTTT. This gives the protein CASSLRESDTQYF.

This clonotype came up many times. V gene TRBV7-3 combines with J gene TRBJ2-4; D gene uncertain. Trimming stripped 1 base from V and 5 bases from J, with 6 bases between. Germline V CDR1 and CDR2: SGHTA, FQGTGA. The CDR3 consists of 13 residues. The CDR3 loop is CASSLNSENIQYF. As DNA, the CDR3 is TGTGCCAGCAGCTTAAACTCCGAAAACATTCAGTACTTC.

The chain couples TRBV5-1 to TRBJ2-6, with TRBD1 identical over 9 bases. The germline V gene has CDR1 SGHRS and CDR2 YFSETQ. With 6 bases clipped from V and 0 bases from J, the junction kept 7 bases outside the gene matches. The CDR3 spans 17 residues. CDR3: CASTWDRASSGANVLTF. The CDR3 DNA sequence: TGCGCCAGCACCTGGGACAGGGCTAGCTCTGGGGCCAACGTCCTGACTTTC. Complete variable domain (other parts from reference TRBV5-1 and TRBJ2-6): KAGVTQTPRYLIKTRGQQVTLSCSPISGHRSVSWYQQTPGQGLQFLFEYFSETQRNKGNFPGRFSGRQFSNSRSEMNVSTLELGDSALYLCASTWDRASSGANVLTFGAGSRLTVL.